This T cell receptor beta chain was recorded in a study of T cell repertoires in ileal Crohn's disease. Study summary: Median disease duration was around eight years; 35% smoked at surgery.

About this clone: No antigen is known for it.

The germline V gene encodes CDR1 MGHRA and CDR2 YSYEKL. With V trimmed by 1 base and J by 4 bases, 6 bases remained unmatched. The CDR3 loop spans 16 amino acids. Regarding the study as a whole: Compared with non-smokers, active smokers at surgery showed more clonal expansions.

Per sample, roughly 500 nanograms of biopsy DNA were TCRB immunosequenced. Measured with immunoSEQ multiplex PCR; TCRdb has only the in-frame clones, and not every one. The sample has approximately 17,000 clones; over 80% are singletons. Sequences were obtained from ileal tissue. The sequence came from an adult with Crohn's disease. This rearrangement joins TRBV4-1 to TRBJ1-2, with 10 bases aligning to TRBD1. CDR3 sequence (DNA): TGCGCCAGCAGCCAAGCCGACAGGGGGCGATTCTATGGCTACACCTTC. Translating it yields CASSQADRGRFYGYTF.